Shown below are 25 T cell receptor beta chains from a single sample sequenced in a study of cytomegalovirus exposure and HLA in healthy donors. Repertoires were generated with immunoSEQ multiplex PCR, while TCRdb's copy carries only in-frame clones and drops some. The table has 60,000 to 65,000 clones, 96% seen once. Sequencing was performed on PBMCs. These receptors all stem from a woman between 18 and 29 years old in good health and CMV-seronegative.

The genes are TRBV15 and TRBJ2-3; weak D call: TRBD1 (6 bases). Germline assignment: CDR1 LNHNV and CDR2 YYDKDF (reference sequence). V lost 8 bases, J lost 2 bases, and 11 bases lay in between. The CDR3 has 13 amino acids. DNA for the CDR3: TGTGCCACCCAGGGGCTCACCACAGATACGCAGTATTTT. This codes for CATQGLTTDTQYF. The entire variable domain, with the rest obtained from reference TRBV15 and TRBJ2-3, is as follows: DAMVIQNPRYQVTQFGKPVTLSCSQTLNHNVMYWYQQKSSQAPKLLFHYYDKDFNNEADTPDNFQSRRPNTSFCFLDIRSPGLGDTAMYLCATQGLTTDTQYFGPGTRLTVL.

The sample holds one count of this clone. The chain is built from TRBV27 and TRBJ1-2; TRBD1 might be the D (5 bases). The CDR3 is 12 amino acids. The germline V gene encodes CDR1 MNHEY and CDR2 SMNVEV (reference sequence). Trimming removed 3 bases at V and 8 bases at J, with 10 bases between. The CDR3 DNA is TGTGCCAGCAGTTTCGGGGGAGGCGGCTACACCTTC. It encodes CASSFGGGGYTF.

J is TRBJ2-2 and V is TRBV4-1; possibly TRBD1 for D (6 bases). Germline values: CDR1 MGHRA, CDR2 YSYEKL. Trimming cost V 2 bases and J 5 bases, with 15 bases left between them. The CDR3 is 16 amino acids. The CDR3 protein is CASSQSGARTTGELFF. The CDR3 DNA sequence: TGCGCCAGCAGCCAATCAGGGGCTCGGACTACCGGGGAGCTGTTTTTT.

The chain combines TRBV9 with TRBJ2-7; possible D gene TRBD2, 6 bases. Germline V gives CDR1 SGDLS, CDR2 YYNGEE. V lost 2 bases and J lost 4, with 13 bases in between. The CDR3 totals 14 residues. CDR3 DNA sequence: TGTGCCAGCAGCGTTGGCGGGGTCGGGTACGAGCAGTACTTC. Its protein is CASSVGGVGYEQYF. The full variable domain, in which reference TRBV9 and TRBJ2-7 provide the parts outside the CDR3, is DSGVTQTPKHLITATGQRVTLRCSPRSGDLSVYWYQQSLDQGLQFLIQYYNGEERAKGNILERFSAQQFPDLHSELNLSSLELGDSALYFCASSVGGVGYEQYFGPGTRLTVT.

The genes are TRBV16 and TRBJ1-1; D call uncertain. The CDR3 is made up of 14 amino acids. V was clipped by 0 bases and J by 2 bases, with 7 bases between them. Germline V CDR1 and CDR2: KGHSY, FQNENV. The CDR3, as DNA: TGTGCCAGCAGCCAATCCCCAGATAACACTGAAGCTTTCTTT. Protein: CASSQSPDNTEAFF. Together with reference TRBV16 and TRBJ1-1, the CDR3 gives the full variable domain: GEEVAQTPKHLVRGEGQKAKLYCAPIKGHSYVFWYQQVLKNEFKFLISFQNENVFDETGMPKERFSAKCLPNSPCSLEIQATKLEDSAVYFCASSQSPDNTEAFFGQGTRLTVV.

The rearrangement uses TRBV28 and TRBJ1-1; D possibly corresponds to TRBD1 (6 bases). The length of the CDR3 is 14 residues. V gave up 6 bases and J gave up 1 base, with 12 bases separating them. In germline, CDR1 is MDHEN, CDR2 SYDVKM. The CDR3 here is CASSPGQANTEAFF. In nucleotides, the CDR3 is TGTGCCAGCAGCCCGGGACAAGCGAACACTGAAGCTTTCTTT.

The genes are TRBV5-4 and TRBJ1-1, with TRBD1 as a possible D gene (6 bases). The CDR3 spans 16 residues. V was shortened by 4 bases and J by 3 bases, with 19 bases between the two germline ends. In germline, CDR1 is SGHNT, CDR2 YYREEE (reference sequence). In nucleotides, the CDR3 is TGTGCCAGCAGCCCAGGCGGGGGCGGGGTGGACACTGAAGCTTTCTTT. It is translated as CASSPGGGGVDTEAFF.

The rearrangement uses TRBV28 and TRBJ2-7, with a possible D match to TRBD1 (5 bases). V shed 11 bases and J shed 2 bases, with 19 bases lying between them. Per the germline V gene, CDR1 is MDHEN and CDR2 is SYDVKM. This CDR3 comprises 14 residues. In DNA form, the CDR3 reads TGTGCCGCGCAGAGCACAGGACCCACCTACGAGCAGTACTTC. Its protein is CAAQSTGPTYEQYF. Supplemented by reference TRBV28 and TRBJ2-7, the full variable domain reads DVKVTQSSRYLVKRTGEKVFLECVQDMDHENMFWYRQDPGLGLRLIYFSYDVKMKEKGDIPEGYSVSREKKERFSLILESASTNQTSMYLCAAQSTGPTYEQYFGPGTRLTVT.

This chain joins TRBV4-3 and TRBJ2-3, with 11 bases aligning to TRBD1. Losses at the gene ends were 1 base for V and 6 bases for J; bases not matched to a gene: 12. The CDR3 contains 18 residues. Germline CDR1 and CDR2: LGHNA and YSLEER. CDR3 sequence reads: CASSQAPVGTGGRDTQYF. Written as DNA, the CDR3 is TGCGCCAGCAGCCAAGCCCCCGTAGGGACAGGGGGTAGGGATACGCAGTATTTT.

The chain joins TRBV7-3 to TRBJ1-1; 9 bases align to TRBD1. The CDR3 length is 15 residues. Germline CDR1 SGHTA, CDR2 FQGTGA. V dropped 5 bases and J dropped 5; count of bases not matched to a gene: 9. The CDR3 DNA is TGTGCCAGCAGCGCCCAACAGGGGGCAGGGACTGAAGCTTTCTTT. The encoded protein is CASSAQQGAGTEAFF.

The sample holds one count of this clone. This rearrangement joins TRBV9 to TRBJ2-2, with 10 positions matching TRBD2. The CDR3 totals 15 residues. CDR1 is SGDLS and CDR2 is YYNGEE in the germline V gene. The trim removed 4 bases at V and 3 bases at J, leaving 3 bases unmatched. The CDR3 coding sequence is TGTGCCAGCAGCACACTAGCGGGACACACCGGGGAGCTGTTTTTT. Translating it yields CASSTLAGHTGELFF.

This clone was picked up one time. J is TRBJ2-3 and V is TRBV7-2; TRBD2 aligns across 14 bases. With 5 bases clipped from V and 8 bases from J, the junction kept 6 bases outside the gene matches. Germline lookup yields CDR1 SGHTA and CDR2 FQGNSA. The CDR3 is made up of 15 amino acids. This CDR3 reads CASSPRLAGGATQYF. The DNA for the CDR3 is TGTGCCAGCAGCCCCCGACTAGCGGGAGGGGCTACGCAGTATTTT.

CDR3 loop: CASSLDGGTPYRSTDTQYF. In DNA, the CDR3 is TGTGCCAGCAGCTTAGATGGGGGGACGCCCTACCGGAGCACAGATACGCAGTATTTT. This rearrangement joins TRBV11-3 to TRBJ2-3; the D gene is possibly TRBD2 (6 bases). CDR1 SGHNT and CDR2 YENEEA come from the germline V gene. Trimming removed 0 bases at V and 0 bases at J, with 19 bases between. The CDR3 has 19 residues.

This clone was observed a single time. The V gene is TRBV9, the J gene TRBJ2-1; D gene ambiguous. V was trimmed by 0 bases and J by 6 bases, leaving 10 bases between them. CDR1 is SGDLS, CDR2 YYNGEE, per germline. This CDR3 has 14 amino acids. The CDR3: CASSVDHLANEQFF. The CDR3 DNA is TGTGCCAGCAGCGTAGACCACCTGGCCAATGAGCAGTTCTTC.

The chain recombines TRBV6-5 with TRBJ2-7, with 8 bases fitting TRBD2. CDR1 and CDR2 from the germline V gene are MNHEY and SVGAGI. This CDR3 has 11 amino acids. J lost 6 bases, V lost 8 bases, and 3 bases had no gene match. The CDR3 reads CASRGGFEQYF. CDR3 coding DNA: TGTGCCAGCCGCGGGGGGTTCGAGCAGTACTTC.

The chain couples TRBV28 to TRBJ2-5, with TRBD2 as a possible D gene (5 bases). The germline gives CDR1 MDHEN, CDR2 SYDVKM. The V gene lost 2 bases and the J gene lost 1 base, with 14 bases spanning the gap. This CDR3 has 16 amino acids. This CDR3 is CASSLAGSTPQETQYF. CDR3 nucleotides: TGTGCCAGCAGTTTAGCGGGTAGTACCCCCCAAGAGACCCAGTACTTC. The variable domain in full, completed from reference TRBV28 and TRBJ2-5, reads DVKVTQSSRYLVKRTGEKVFLECVQDMDHENMFWYRQDPGLGLRLIYFSYDVKMKEKGDIPEGYSVSREKKERFSLILESASTNQTSMYLCASSLAGSTPQETQYFGPGTRLLVL.

The chain combines TRBV27 with TRBJ1-2, with TRBD1 as a possible D gene (6 bases). Trimming left V 4 bases short and J 5 bases short, with 20 bases between. This CDR3 is 16 amino acids long. The germline V gene encodes CDR1 MNHEY and CDR2 SMNVEV (reference sequence). The CDR3 here is CASSSGPGTNFYGYTF. CDR3 DNA: TGTGCCAGCAGTTCCGGCCCGGGGACAAACTTTTATGGCTACACCTTC.

The chain joins TRBV9 to TRBJ1-1; D not resolved. The CDR3 is made up of 13 amino acids. CDR1 is SGDLS and CDR2 is YYNGEE in the germline V gene. Trimming cost V 0 bases and J 2 bases, with 5 bases left between them. CDR3 nucleotides: TGTGCCAGCAGCGTAGATTTAAACACTGAAGCTTTCTTT. It translates to CASSVDLNTEAFF.

J is TRBJ2-1 and V is TRBV7-9; 13 bases are a match to TRBD2. This CDR3 is built from 15 residues. Germline CDR1 and CDR2: SEHNR and FQNEAQ (reference sequence). V was clipped by 5 bases and J by 8 bases; unmatched bases: 6. The chain's CDR3 is CASSPGTSGDYEQFF. The DNA for the CDR3 is TGTGCCAGCAGCCCCGGGACTAGCGGGGACTATGAGCAGTTCTTC.

This chain uses TRBV7-2 with TRBJ1-2; D is perhaps TRBD1 (5 bases). Trimming removed 0 bases from V and 4 bases from J, with 15 bases in between. Germline assignment: CDR1 SGHTA and CDR2 FQGNSA. This CDR3 has 16 residues. CDR3 nucleotide sequence: TGTGCCAGCAGCTTAGCGGGGGGGAATTGGGGCTATGGCTACACCTTC. Protein sequence: CASSLAGGNWGYGYTF.

This chain joins TRBV5-1 and TRBJ2-2; 10 nucleotides align to TRBD1. CDR1 and CDR2 (germline): SGHRS, YFSETQ. The CDR3 length is 19 residues. Trimming took 4 bases from V and 5 from J; bases not matched to a gene: 17. CDR3 coding DNA: TGCGCCAGCAGCACGGGGACAGGGGCCCTTATACGAGGAACCGGGGAGCTGTTTTTT. This sequence encodes CASSTGTGALIRGTGELFF.

The chain employs TRBV7-8 and TRBJ2-7; TRBD2 aligns across 10 bases. This CDR3 contains 14 residues. Per the germline V gene, CDR1 is SGHVS and CDR2 is FQNEAQ. The V gene end was trimmed by 5 bases and the J gene end by 2 bases; junction bases not matched to a gene: 3. The CDR3 coding sequence is TGTGCCAGCAGCCAACTAGCGGGGCCCTACGAGCAGTACTTC. This codes for CASSQLAGPYEQYF. The entire variable domain, with the rest obtained from reference TRBV7-8 and TRBJ2-7, is as follows: GAGVSQSPRYKVAKRGQDVALRCDPISGHVSLFWYQQALGQGPEFLTYFQNEAQLDKSGLPSDRFFAERPEGSVSTLKIQRTQQEDSAVYLCASSQLAGPYEQYFGPGTRLTVT.

This chain links TRBV9 with TRBJ2-7, with D maybe TRBD1 (5 bases). Germline values: CDR1 SGDLS, CDR2 YYNGEE. This CDR3 spans 16 amino acids. V lost 0 bases and J 3 bases, leaving 16 bases between the germline ends. CDR3 sequence: CASSVVPRAKGYEQYF. CDR3 nucleotides: TGTGCCAGCAGCGTAGTCCCCAGGGCCAAAGGCTACGAGCAGTACTTC.

The V call is TRBV7-8, the J call TRBJ1-4; 7 positions match TRBD1. With V trimmed by 5 bases and J by 10 bases, 10 bases remained unmatched. The CDR3 consists of 14 residues. Germline CDR1 reads SGHVS; CDR2 reads FQNEAQ. The DNA of the CDR3 is TGTGCCAGCAGCCCAAGGACAGGCGAGGGAAAACTGTTTTTT. Translated, it gives CASSPRTGEGKLFF. The entire variable domain, with the rest obtained from reference TRBV7-8 and TRBJ1-4, is as follows: GAGVSQSPRYKVAKRGQDVALRCDPISGHVSLFWYQQALGQGPEFLTYFQNEAQLDKSGLPSDRFFAERPEGSVSTLKIQRTQQEDSAVYLCASSPRTGEGKLFFGSGTQLSVL.

J is TRBJ2-3 and V is TRBV4-2; tentative D call: TRBD2 (6 bases). The V gene's germline CDR1 is LGHNA and CDR2 YNFKEQ. The CDR3 is 15 residues long. The V end was cut by 3 bases, the J end by 4 bases, with 14 bases between. The CDR3 loop is CASSHGSVVADTQYF. In DNA form, the CDR3 reads TGTGCCAGCAGCCACGGGAGCGTCGTCGCAGATACGCAGTATTTT.